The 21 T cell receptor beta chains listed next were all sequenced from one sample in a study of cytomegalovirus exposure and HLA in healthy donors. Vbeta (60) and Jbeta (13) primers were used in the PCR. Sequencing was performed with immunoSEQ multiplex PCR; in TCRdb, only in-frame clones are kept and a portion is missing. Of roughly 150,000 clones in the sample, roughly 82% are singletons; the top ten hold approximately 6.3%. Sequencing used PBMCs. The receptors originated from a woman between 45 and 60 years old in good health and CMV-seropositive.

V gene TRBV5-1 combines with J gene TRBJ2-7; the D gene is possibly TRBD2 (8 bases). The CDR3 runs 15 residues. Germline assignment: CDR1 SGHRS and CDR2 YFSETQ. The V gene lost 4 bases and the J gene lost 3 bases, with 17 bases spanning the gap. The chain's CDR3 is CASSPRGRGDYEQYF. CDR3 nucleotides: TGCGCCAGCAGCCCGAGGGGGCGGGGGGACTACGAGCAGTACTTC. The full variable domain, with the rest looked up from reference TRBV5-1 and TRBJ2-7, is KAGVTQTPRYLIKTRGQQVTLSCSPISGHRSVSWYQQTPGQGLQFLFEYFSETQRNKGNFPGRFSGRQFSNSRSEMNVSTLELGDSALYLCASSPRGRGDYEQYFGPGTRLTVT.

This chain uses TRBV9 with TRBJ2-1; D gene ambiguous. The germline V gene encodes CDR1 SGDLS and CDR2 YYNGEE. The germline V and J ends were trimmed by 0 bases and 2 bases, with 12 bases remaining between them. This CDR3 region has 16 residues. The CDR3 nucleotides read TGTGCCAGCAGCGTAGGGCAAAACCCCCCCTACAATGAGCAGTTCTTC. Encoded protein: CASSVGQNPPYNEQFF. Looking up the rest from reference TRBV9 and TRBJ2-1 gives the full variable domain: DSGVTQTPKHLITATGQRVTLRCSPRSGDLSVYWYQQSLDQGLQFLIQYYNGEERAKGNILERFSAQQFPDLHSELNLSSLELGDSALYFCASSVGQNPPYNEQFFGPGTRLTVL.

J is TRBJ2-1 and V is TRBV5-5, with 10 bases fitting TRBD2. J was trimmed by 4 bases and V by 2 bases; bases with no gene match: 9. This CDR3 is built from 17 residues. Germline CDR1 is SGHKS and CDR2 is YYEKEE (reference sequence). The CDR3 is CASSFSSGGNRYNEQFF. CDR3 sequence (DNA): TGTGCCAGCAGCTTTTCTAGCGGGGGAAACCGATACAATGAGCAGTTCTTC.

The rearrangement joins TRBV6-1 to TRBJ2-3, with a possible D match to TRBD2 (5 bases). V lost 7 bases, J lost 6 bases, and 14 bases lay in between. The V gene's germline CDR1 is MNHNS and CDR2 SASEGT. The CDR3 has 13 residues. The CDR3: CASTALGADTQYF. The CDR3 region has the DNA TGTGCCAGCACAGCACTGGGAGCCGATACGCAGTATTTT.

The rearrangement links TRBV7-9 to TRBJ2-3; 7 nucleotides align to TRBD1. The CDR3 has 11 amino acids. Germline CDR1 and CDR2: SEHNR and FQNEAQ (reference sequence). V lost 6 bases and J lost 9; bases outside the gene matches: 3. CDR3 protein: CASSRDRTQYF. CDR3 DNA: TGTGCCAGCAGTCGGGACAGAACGCAGTATTTT.

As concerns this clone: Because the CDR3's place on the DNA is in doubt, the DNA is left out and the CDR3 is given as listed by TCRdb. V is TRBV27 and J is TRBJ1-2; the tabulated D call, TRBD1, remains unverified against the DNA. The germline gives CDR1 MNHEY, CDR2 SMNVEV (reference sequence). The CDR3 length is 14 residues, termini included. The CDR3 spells CASSSSDRVYGYTF.

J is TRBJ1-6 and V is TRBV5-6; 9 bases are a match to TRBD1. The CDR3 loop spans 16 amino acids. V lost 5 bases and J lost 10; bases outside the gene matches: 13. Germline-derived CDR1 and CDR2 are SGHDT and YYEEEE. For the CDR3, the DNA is TGTGCCAGCAGACATACAACAGGGGGCTTGGGCTCACCCCTCCACTTT. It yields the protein CASRHTTGGLGSPLHF.

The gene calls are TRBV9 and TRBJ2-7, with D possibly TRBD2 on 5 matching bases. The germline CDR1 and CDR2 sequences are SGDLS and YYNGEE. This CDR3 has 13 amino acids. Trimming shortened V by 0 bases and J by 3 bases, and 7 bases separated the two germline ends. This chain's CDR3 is CASSVAAGYEQYF. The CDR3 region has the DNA TGTGCCAGCAGCGTAGCCGCGGGCTACGAGCAGTACTTC.

This CDR3 reads CASRPRGGENSPLHF. The CDR3 coding sequence is TGCGCCAGCAGACCACGGGGGGGCGAGAATTCACCCCTCCACTTT. This chain joins TRBV5-1 and TRBJ1-6; maybe TRBD1 (6 bases). In germline, CDR1 is SGHRS, CDR2 YFSETQ. CDR3 length: 15 amino acids. Between the trimmed V and J ends, which lost 5 bases and 7 bases, there was a span of 16 bases.

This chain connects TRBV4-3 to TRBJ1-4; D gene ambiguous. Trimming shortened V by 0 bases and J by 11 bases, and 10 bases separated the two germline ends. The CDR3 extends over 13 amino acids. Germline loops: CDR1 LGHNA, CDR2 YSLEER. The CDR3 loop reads CASSQDSQAKLFF. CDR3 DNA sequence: TGCGCCAGCAGCCAAGATTCGCAGGCCAAACTGTTTTTT.

The CDR3 sequence: CASSFKQGESEQYF. In DNA form, the CDR3 reads TGTGCCAGCAGTTTTAAGCAGGGGGAGAGCGAGCAGTACTTC. This chain joins TRBV6-5 and TRBJ2-7; 7 bases match TRBD1. The CDR3 has 14 amino acids. The germline V gene encodes CDR1 MNHEY and CDR2 SVGAGI. V lost 4 bases, J lost 6 bases, and 9 bases stayed unmatched.

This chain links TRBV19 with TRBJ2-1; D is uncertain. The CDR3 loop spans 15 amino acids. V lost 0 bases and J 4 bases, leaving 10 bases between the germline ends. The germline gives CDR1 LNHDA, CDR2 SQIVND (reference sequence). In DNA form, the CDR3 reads TGTGCCAGTAGTATAGATCGAGGCAGATACAATGAGCAGTTCTTC. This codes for CASSIDRGRYNEQFF.

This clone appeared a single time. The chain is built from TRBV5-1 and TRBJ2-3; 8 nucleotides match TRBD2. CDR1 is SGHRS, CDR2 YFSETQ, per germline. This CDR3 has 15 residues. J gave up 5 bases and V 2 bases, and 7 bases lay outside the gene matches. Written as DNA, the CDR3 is TGCGCCAGCAGCTTTAGCGGGGCCGGGGGAGATACGCAGTATTTT. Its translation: CASSFSGAGGDTQYF. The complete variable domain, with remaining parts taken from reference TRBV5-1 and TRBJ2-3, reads KAGVTQTPRYLIKTRGQQVTLSCSPISGHRSVSWYQQTPGQGLQFLFEYFSETQRNKGNFPGRFSGRQFSNSRSEMNVSTLELGDSALYLCASSFSGAGGDTQYFGPGTRLTVL.

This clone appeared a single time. CDR3 sequence reads: CASSGARDTQYF. The CDR3 DNA reads TGCGCCAGCAGCGGAGCGCGGGATACGCAGTATTTT. V and J are TRBV10-1 and TRBJ2-3; no definite D call. CDR1 is WNHNN, CDR2 SYGVQD, per germline (reference sequence). The CDR3 runs to 12 residues. The germline V and J ends were trimmed by 6 bases and 6 bases, with 10 bases remaining between them.

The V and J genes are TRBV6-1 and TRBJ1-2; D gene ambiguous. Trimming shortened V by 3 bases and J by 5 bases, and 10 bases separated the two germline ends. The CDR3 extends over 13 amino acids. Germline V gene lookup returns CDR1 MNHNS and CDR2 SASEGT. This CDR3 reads CASSESQPYGYTF. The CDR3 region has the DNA TGTGCCAGCAGTGAGTCACAGCCGTATGGCTACACCTTC.

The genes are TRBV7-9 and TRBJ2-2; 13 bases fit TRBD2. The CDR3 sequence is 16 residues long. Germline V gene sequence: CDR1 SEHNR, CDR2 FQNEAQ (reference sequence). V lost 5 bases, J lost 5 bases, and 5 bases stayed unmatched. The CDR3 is CASSGGLAGRTGELFF. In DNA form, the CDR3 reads TGTGCCAGCAGCGGGGGACTAGCGGGGCGGACCGGGGAGCTGTTTTTT. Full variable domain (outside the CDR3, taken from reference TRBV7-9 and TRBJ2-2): DTGVSQNPRHKITKRGQNVTFRCDPISEHNRLYWYRQTLGQGPEFLTYFQNEAQLEKSRLLSDRFSAERPKGSFSTLEIQRTEQGDSAMYLCASSGGLAGRTGELFFGEGSRLTVL.

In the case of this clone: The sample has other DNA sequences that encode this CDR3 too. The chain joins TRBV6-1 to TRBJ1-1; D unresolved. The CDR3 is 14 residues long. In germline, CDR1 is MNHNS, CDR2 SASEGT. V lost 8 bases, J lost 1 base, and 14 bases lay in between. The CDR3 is CASRAPGRNTEAFF. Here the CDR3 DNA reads TGTGCCAGCCGGGCCCCCGGGAGGAACACTGAAGCTTTCTTT.

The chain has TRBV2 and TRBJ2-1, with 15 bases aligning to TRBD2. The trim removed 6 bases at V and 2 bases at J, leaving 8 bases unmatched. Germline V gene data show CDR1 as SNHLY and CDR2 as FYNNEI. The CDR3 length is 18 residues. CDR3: CASRSGLAGGTPYNEQFF. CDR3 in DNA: TGTGCCAGCAGATCGGGACTAGCGGGGGGTACACCCTACAATGAGCAGTTCTTC.

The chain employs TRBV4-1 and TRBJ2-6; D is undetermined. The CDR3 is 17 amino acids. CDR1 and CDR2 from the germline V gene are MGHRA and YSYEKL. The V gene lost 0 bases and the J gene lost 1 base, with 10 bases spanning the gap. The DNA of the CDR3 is TGCGCCAGCAGCCAAGATGGGCAGCTATCTGGGGCCAACGTCCTGACTTTC. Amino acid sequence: CASSQDGQLSGANVLTF.

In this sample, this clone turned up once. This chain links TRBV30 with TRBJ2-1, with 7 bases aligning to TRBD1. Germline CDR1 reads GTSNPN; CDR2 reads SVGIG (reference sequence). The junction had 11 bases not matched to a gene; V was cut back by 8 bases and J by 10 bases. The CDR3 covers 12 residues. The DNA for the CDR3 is TGTGCCGGAAGACAGGGAGAACGAGAGCAGTTCTTC. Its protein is CAGRQGEREQFF.

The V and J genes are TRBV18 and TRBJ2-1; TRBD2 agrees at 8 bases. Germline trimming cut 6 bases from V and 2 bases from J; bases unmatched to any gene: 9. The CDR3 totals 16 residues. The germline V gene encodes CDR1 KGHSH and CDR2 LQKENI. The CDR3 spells CASSLMGGGPYNEQFF. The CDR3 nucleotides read TGTGCCAGCTCCCTAATGGGCGGGGGGCCCTACAATGAGCAGTTCTTC.